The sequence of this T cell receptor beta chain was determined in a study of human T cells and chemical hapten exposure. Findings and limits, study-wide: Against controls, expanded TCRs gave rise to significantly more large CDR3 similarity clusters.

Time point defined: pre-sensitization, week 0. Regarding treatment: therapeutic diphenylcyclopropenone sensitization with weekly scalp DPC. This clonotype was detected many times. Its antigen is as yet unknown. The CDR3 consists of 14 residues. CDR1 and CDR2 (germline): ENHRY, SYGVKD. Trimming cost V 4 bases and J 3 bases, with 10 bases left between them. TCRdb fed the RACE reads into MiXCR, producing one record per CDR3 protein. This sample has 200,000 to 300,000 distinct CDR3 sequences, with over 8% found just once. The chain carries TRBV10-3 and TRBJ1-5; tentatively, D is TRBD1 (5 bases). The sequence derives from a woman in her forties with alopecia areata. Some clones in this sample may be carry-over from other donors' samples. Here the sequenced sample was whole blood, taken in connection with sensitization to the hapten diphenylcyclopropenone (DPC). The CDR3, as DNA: TGTGCCATCAGTGCCCAGGGTAACAATCAGCCCCAGCATTTT. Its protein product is CAISAQGNNQPQHF.